This is a list of T cell receptor beta chains from one sample in a study of shared clonotypes between healthy human individuals. Repertoires were generated with immunoSEQ multiplex PCR, while TCRdb's copy carries only in-frame clones and drops some. The top ten clones hold about a tenth of a sample with around 330,000 clones, roughly 70% of them seen once. The specimen was memory CD4+ T cells sorted from blood. These receptors were collected from a man aged 25 to 45 in good health. The CDR3 runs from the conserved cysteine through the conserved F or W. D genes are given only for firm matches. Size is omitted from some rows. Given values are once, few, many or a class for expanded clones.

v_gene: TRBV11-2
abundance: NA
j_gene: TRBJ2-2
d_gene: TRBD1
CDR3aa: CASRGLGRGRGTGELFF
CDR3nt: TGTGCCAGCAGAGGCCTGGGCAGGGGGCGAGGCACCGGGGAGCTGTTTTTT

v_gene: TRBV5-1
abundance: NA
j_gene: TRBJ1-1
d_gene: TRBD1
CDR3aa: CASQGAGGMNTEAFF
CDR3nt: TGCGCCAGCCAAGGGGCAGGGGGAATGAACACTGAAGCTTTCTTT

v_gene: TRBV27
abundance: NA
j_gene: TRBJ2-5
d_gene: NA
CDR3aa: CASSSPLRSKTQYF
CDR3nt: TGTGCCAGCAGTTCACCGCTCAGATCAAAGACCCAGTACTTC

v_gene: TRBV11-2
abundance: NA
j_gene: TRBJ2-4
d_gene: TRBD2
CDR3aa: CASSPFVLAGGPAKNIQYF
CDR3nt: TGTGCCAGCAGTCCCTTTGTCCTAGCGGGAGGGCCAGCCAAAAACATTCAGTACTTC

v_gene: TRBV7-2
abundance: NA
j_gene: TRBJ2-1
d_gene: NA
CDR3aa: CASSKPGLLQTSEQFF
CDR3nt: TGTGCCAGCAGCAAACCAGGGCTACTCCAGACAAGTGAGCAGTTCTTC

v_gene: TRBV19
abundance: NA
j_gene: TRBJ2-7
d_gene: TRBD1
CDR3aa: CATSRQGGEQYF
CDR3nt: TGTGCCACCTCACGACAGGGCGGAGAGCAGTACTTC

v_gene: TRBV7-9
abundance: NA
j_gene: TRBJ1-2
d_gene: NA
CDR3aa: CASSLGTNNRRSYGYTF
CDR3nt: TGTGCCAGCAGCTTGGGGACTAACAACCGCCGATCTTATGGCTACACCTTC

v_gene: TRBV28
abundance: few
j_gene: TRBJ2-7
d_gene: TRBD2
CDR3aa: CASKLSGRHYEQYF
CDR3nt: TGTGCCAGCAAACTAAGCGGGAGGCACTACGAGCAGTACTTC

v_gene: TRBV29-1
abundance: few
j_gene: TRBJ2-5
d_gene: NA
CDR3aa: CSVDVMVETQYF
CDR3nt: TGCAGCGTTGATGTCATGGTAGAGACCCAGTACTTC

v_gene: TRBV5-5
abundance: NA
j_gene: TRBJ2-5
d_gene: NA
CDR3aa: CASSFVGQETQYF
CDR3nt: TGTGCCAGCAGCTTCGTCGGTCAAGAGACCCAGTACTTC

v_gene: TRBV2
abundance: NA
j_gene: TRBJ2-2
d_gene: NA
CDR3aa: CASRRDSSIVDTGELFF
CDR3nt: TGTGCCAGCAGGCGGGACAGCTCGATAGTTGACACCGGGGAGCTGTTTTTT

v_gene: TRBV19
abundance: NA
j_gene: TRBJ2-2
d_gene: TRBD1
CDR3aa: CASSITGATGELFF
CDR3nt: TGTGCCAGTAGTATTACAGGGGCAACCGGGGAGCTGTTTTTT

v_gene: TRBV27
abundance: NA
j_gene: TRBJ2-1
d_gene: TRBD1
CDR3aa: CASSFGTGGINEQFF
CDR3nt: TGTGCCAGCAGTTTCGGGACAGGGGGGATCAATGAGCAGTTCTTC

v_gene: TRBV7-9
abundance: NA
j_gene: TRBJ2-2
d_gene: NA
CDR3aa: CASSLAGINTGELFF
CDR3nt: TGTGCCAGCAGCTTAGCAGGGATTAACACCGGGGAGCTGTTTTTT

v_gene: TRBV21-1
abundance: NA
j_gene: TRBJ2-3
d_gene: NA
CDR3aa: CASSKGQTGRTDTQYF
CDR3nt: TGTGCCAGCAGCAAAGGACAGACTGGGAGGACAGATACGCAGTATTTT

v_gene: TRBV2
abundance: NA
j_gene: TRBJ2-2
d_gene: TRBD2
CDR3aa: CASRGLAGVLELFF
CDR3nt: TGTGCCAGTAGGGGACTAGCGGGAGTTTTGGAGCTGTTTTTT

v_gene: TRBV6-5
abundance: NA
j_gene: TRBJ2-3
d_gene: TRBD2
CDR3aa: CASSFSGRNGDTQYF
CDR3nt: TGTGCCAGCAGCTTTAGCGGGAGGAACGGGGATACGCAGTATTTT

v_gene: TRBV9
abundance: NA
j_gene: TRBJ2-5
d_gene: NA
CDR3aa: CASSVGLLAFQETQYF
CDR3nt: TGTGCCAGCAGCGTCGGGCTTTTAGCGTTCCAAGAGACCCAGTACTTC

v_gene: TRBV9
abundance: NA
j_gene: TRBJ2-2
d_gene: TRBD2
CDR3aa: CASSGGGLAGAGTGELFF
CDR3nt: TGTGCCAGCAGCGGAGGGGGACTAGCGGGAGCCGGCACCGGGGAGCTGTTTTTT

v_gene: TRBV5-1
abundance: NA
j_gene: TRBJ2-2
d_gene: NA
CDR3aa: CASSFPGETGELFF
CDR3nt: TGCGCCAGCAGCTTCCCAGGAGAGACCGGGGAGCTGTTTTTT

v_gene: TRBV10-3
abundance: NA
j_gene: TRBJ1-1
d_gene: NA
CDR3aa: CAIRREVGANDAFF
CDR3nt: TGTGCCATCAGACGTGAGGTTGGGGCCAACGACGCTTTCTTT

v_gene: TRBV6-6
abundance: NA
j_gene: TRBJ2-1
d_gene: TRBD2
CDR3aa: CASTYGTSGNNEQFF
CDR3nt: TGTGCCAGCACTTACGGGACTAGCGGGAACAATGAGCAGTTCTTC

v_gene: TRBV28
abundance: NA
j_gene: TRBJ1-2
d_gene: NA
CDR3aa: CASSLFRALGDYGYTF
CDR3nt: TGTGCCAGCAGTTTATTCCGGGCCCTCGGGGACTATGGCTACACCTTC

v_gene: TRBV10-3
abundance: few
j_gene: TRBJ2-4
d_gene: NA
CDR3aa: CAISETDLAKNIQYF
CDR3nt: TGTGCCATCAGTGAGACTGACTTAGCCAAAAACATTCAGTACTTC

v_gene: TRBV7-8
abundance: many
j_gene: TRBJ2-1
d_gene: TRBD2
CDR3aa: CASSLGGRAYNEQFF
CDR3nt: TGTGCCAGCAGCTTAGGCGGGAGGGCCTACAATGAGCAGTTCTTC

v_gene: TRBV6-5
abundance: NA
j_gene: TRBJ2-7
d_gene: TRBD2
CDR3aa: CASSYIRAGGPNEQYF
CDR3nt: TGTGCCAGCAGTTACATCAGGGCGGGAGGGCCGAACGAGCAGTACTTC

v_gene: TRBV9
abundance: NA
j_gene: TRBJ2-2
d_gene: NA
CDR3aa: CASSVAGLGYPAGELFF
CDR3nt: TGTGCCAGCAGCGTAGCTGGTCTCGGATACCCAGCGGGGGAGCTGTTTTTT

v_gene: TRBV19
abundance: NA
j_gene: TRBJ2-5
d_gene: TRBD1
CDR3aa: CASSMMGQGKEETQYF
CDR3nt: TGTGCCAGTAGTATGATGGGACAGGGGAAGGAGGAGACCCAGTACTTC

v_gene: TRBV27
abundance: NA
j_gene: TRBJ1-5
d_gene: NA
CDR3aa: CASSVTGTTQPQHF
CDR3nt: TGTGCCAGCAGCGTCACGGGTACTACTCAGCCCCAGCATTTT

v_gene: TRBV5-1
abundance: few
j_gene: TRBJ1-2
d_gene: NA
CDR3aa: CASSKNRDPGYTF
CDR3nt: TGCGCCAGCAGCAAAAACAGGGATCCTGGCTACACCTTC

v_gene: TRBV7-9
abundance: NA
j_gene: TRBJ2-5
d_gene: TRBD1
CDR3aa: CASSLAGGAETQYF
CDR3nt: TGTGCCAGCAGCTTAGCAGGGGGCGCAGAGACCCAGTACTTC

v_gene: TRBV9
abundance: few
j_gene: TRBJ2-1
d_gene: TRBD1
CDR3aa: CASSPGQEYNEQFF
CDR3nt: TGTGCCAGCAGCCCCGGACAGGAGTACAATGAGCAGTTCTTC